The 22 T cell receptor beta chains listed next were all sequenced from one sample in a study of immune evolution from preneoplasia to lung adenocarcinoma. The assay was immunoSEQ multiplex PCR, and TCRdb's table has in-frame clones only and misses some. Here the sample spans fewer than 8,500 clones, approximately 79% being singletons. Material for sequencing was FFPE minimally invasive lung adenocarcinoma tissue. These receptors were obtained from a person between 45 and 75 years old with lung adenocarcinoma.

This sequence joins TRBV6-5 and TRBJ1-4; D remains unclear. The CDR3 consists of 14 residues. With 4 bases removed from V and 5 bases from J, the gap between germline ends came to 11 bases. The germline CDR1 and CDR2 sequences are MNHEY and SVGAGI. The CDR3, as DNA: TGTGCCAGCAGTTTCAGCTTTTCGAATGAAAAACTGTTTTTT. Its protein is CASSFSFSNEKLFF.

The V gene is TRBV7-8, the J gene TRBJ1-2, with D maybe TRBD1 (5 bases). CDR3 length equals 13 residues. The ends were cut back, 10 bases at V and 3 bases at J, with 15 bases in the middle. Germline V gene data show CDR1 as SGHVS and CDR2 as FQNEAQ. The CDR3 nucleotides read TGTGCCACCGGGGGGGTTCCTGACTATGGCTACACCTTC. Its protein product is CATGGVPDYGYTF.

V and J are TRBV2 and TRBJ1-5; D is uncertain. CDR1 and CDR2 (germline): SNHLY, FYNNEI. CDR3 length: 13 residues. The V and J ends lost 4 bases and 5 bases respectively, with 9 bases between them. CDR3 nucleotides: TGTGCCAGCAGTGGAAGTTGGGATCAGCCCCAGCATTTT. Residues: CASSGSWDQPQHF.

This chain connects TRBV6-1 to TRBJ2-7; 8 bases fit TRBD1. V shed 2 bases, J shed 5 bases, and the junction held 5 bases outside the gene matches. Looked up from germline, CDR1 is MNHNS and CDR2 is SASEGT. The CDR3 consists of 14 residues. The CDR3 region has the DNA TGTGCCAGCAGTGAAAGACAGGGGATAGACGAGCAGTACTTC. This translates into CASSERQGIDEQYF.

By frequency in the sample, this clone is medium-sized. This chain connects TRBV19 to TRBJ2-7; 10 bases map to TRBD2. Germline CDR1 is LNHDA and CDR2 is SQIVND (reference sequence). CDR3 size: 16 residues. Trimming removed 1 base from V and 4 bases from J; junction bases left unmatched: 7. This chain's CDR3 is CASSIGAGTSAYEQYF. The CDR3, as DNA: TGTGCCAGTAGTATAGGGGCCGGGACTAGCGCATACGAGCAGTACTTC. Full variable domain (outside the CDR3, taken from reference TRBV19 and TRBJ2-7): DGGITQSPKYLFRKEGQNVTLSCEQNLNHDAMYWYRQDPGQGLRLIYYSQIVNDFQKGDIAEGYSVSREKKESFPLTVTSAQKNPTAFYLCASSIGAGTSAYEQYFGPGTRLTVT.

This sequence joins TRBV7-2 and TRBJ2-5; D is possibly TRBD1 (6 bases). In germline, CDR1 is SGHTA, CDR2 FQGNSA. There are 16 residues in the CDR3. V dropped 4 bases and J dropped 2 bases, with 17 bases sitting between them. The CDR3, as DNA: TGTGCCAGCAGCTACAAGACCGGGACAACACAAGAGACCCAGTACTTC. This encodes CASSYKTGTTQETQYF.

This sequence joins TRBV7-6 and TRBJ2-5; D not resolved. The germline V gene encodes CDR1 SGHVS and CDR2 FNYEAQ. CDR3 length: 13 amino acids. V lost 10 bases, J lost 2 bases, and 14 bases lay in between. This chain's CDR3 is CATSRATQETQYF. The CDR3 nucleotides are TGTGCCACCAGTAGGGCTACACAAGAGACCCAGTACTTC. Together with reference TRBV7-6 and TRBJ2-5, the CDR3 gives the full variable domain: GAGVSQSPRYKVTKRGQDVALRCDPISGHVSLYWYRQALGQGPEFLTYFNYEAQQDKSGLPNDRFSAERPEGSISTLTIQRTEQRDSAMYRCATSRATQETQYFGPGTRLLVL.

V is TRBV5-5 and J is TRBJ1-6; 10 bases match TRBD1. The CDR3 sequence is 15 residues long. CDR1 SGHKS and CDR2 YYEKEE come from the germline V gene (reference sequence). After removal of 1 base from V and 10 bases from J, the junction contained 5 bases not matched to a gene. The CDR3 loop reads CASSLWDRGESPLHF. The DNA for the CDR3 is TGTGCCAGCAGCTTGTGGGACAGGGGAGAGTCACCCCTCCACTTT.

This clone turned up a few times. The chain is built from TRBV19 and TRBJ2-1; D is ambiguous. CDR3 length: 13 residues. V gave up 6 bases and J gave up 8 bases, with 14 bases separating them. Germline-derived CDR1 and CDR2 are LNHDA and SQIVND (reference sequence). In DNA form, the CDR3 reads TGTGCCAGTAGGTCCCCGGCCGCCGATGAGCAGTTCTTC. Translating gives CASRSPAADEQFF.

This chain uses TRBV9 with TRBJ2-3; D gene ambiguous. Trimming took 4 bases from V and 0 from J, leaving 12 bases between them. The germline V gene has CDR1 SGDLS and CDR2 YYNGEE. CDR3 length: 15 residues. The CDR3 sequence is CASSSIGASTDTQYF. The CDR3 nucleotides are TGTGCCAGCAGCTCCATAGGAGCTAGCACAGATACGCAGTATTTT.

The CDR3 region is CASSRSSGKVDTQYF. The CDR3 bases are TGTGCCAGTAGTCGCTCTAGCGGGAAGGTAGATACGCAGTATTTT. The chain has TRBV19 and TRBJ2-3; TRBD2 aligns across 9 bases. CDR3 length equals 15 residues. J was trimmed by 5 bases and V by 5 bases; bases with no gene match: 8. Per the germline V gene, CDR1 is LNHDA and CDR2 is SQIVND (reference sequence).

V gene TRBV7-9 combines with J gene TRBJ2-5; D uncertain. Looked up from germline, CDR1 is SEHNR and CDR2 is FQNEAQ (reference sequence). The CDR3 sequence is 15 residues long. V lost 5 bases and J 3 bases, leaving 16 bases between the germline ends. Written as DNA, the CDR3 is TGTGCCAGCAGCCGAAAAGGGTCAGAGGAAGAGACCCAGTACTTC. Its protein product is CASSRKGSEEETQYF.

The V call is TRBV11-1, the J call TRBJ2-7; TRBD1 might be the D (6 bases). Germline lookup yields CDR1 SGHAT and CDR2 FQDESV (reference sequence). Deletions cut 4 bases from V and 4 bases from J, with 14 bases between. There are 14 residues in the CDR3. The CDR3 bases are TGTGCCAGCAGCTACACAGGGAATGATTACGAGCAGTACTTC. It translates to CASSYTGNDYEQYF. Using reference TRBV11-1 and TRBJ2-7 for the parts outside the CDR3, the full variable domain is EAEVAQSPRYKITEKSQAVAFWCDPISGHATLYWYRQILGQGPELLVQFQDESVVDDSQLPKDRFSAERLKGVDSTLKIQPAELGDSAMYLCASSYTGNDYEQYFGPGTRLTVT.

The chain carries TRBV11-3 and TRBJ2-2; 9 bases agree with TRBD1. Germline values: CDR1 SGHNT, CDR2 YENEEA. The CDR3 covers 14 residues. Trimming removed 6 bases from V and 4 bases from J; junction bases left unmatched: 3. CDR3 sequence reads: CASRGQGATGELFF. CDR3 nucleotides: TGTGCCAGCAGGGGACAGGGCGCCACCGGGGAGCTGTTTTTT. The variable domain in full, with the rest retrieved from reference TRBV11-3 and TRBJ2-2, is EAGVVQSPRYKIIEKKQPVAFWCNPISGHNTLYWYLQNLGQGPELLIRYENEEAVDDSQLPKDRFSAERLKGVDSTLKIQPAELGDSAVYLCASRGQGATGELFFGEGSRLTVL.

The V call is TRBV4-2, the J call TRBJ2-7, with D perhaps matching TRBD1 (5 bases). The ends were cut back, 0 bases at V and 4 bases at J, with 13 bases in the middle. This CDR3 comprises 15 residues. Germline V CDR1 and CDR2: LGHNA, YNFKEQ. CDR3 sequence reads: CASSQEGSQGYEQYF. CDR3 bases: TGTGCCAGCAGCCAAGAAGGGTCGCAGGGATACGAGCAGTACTTC.

V and J are TRBV7-6 and TRBJ1-2, with D perhaps TRBD1 (5 bases). The ends were cut back, 2 bases at V and 6 bases at J, with 13 bases in the middle. CDR1 is SGHVS, CDR2 FNYEAQ, per germline. The CDR3 is 14 amino acids. The CDR3 region has the DNA TGTGCCAGCAGCTTACAGGTTAAGGGGAATGGCTACACCTTC. Protein sequence: CASSLQVKGNGYTF.

The chain couples TRBV7-9 to TRBJ1-3; possibly TRBD1 for D (6 bases). The V gene lost 4 bases and the J gene lost 0 bases, with 10 bases spanning the gap. Germline CDR1 SEHNR, CDR2 FQNEAQ (reference sequence). The CDR3 loop spans 15 amino acids. The CDR3 loop reads CASSSGQISGNTIYF. DNA for the CDR3: TGTGCCAGCAGCTCTGGACAGATCTCTGGAAACACCATATATTTT.

The rearrangement links TRBV28 to TRBJ2-7; D may be TRBD1 (6 bases). This CDR3 comprises 11 residues. The V and J ends lost 6 bases and 11 bases respectively, with 14 bases between them. Per the germline V gene, CDR1 is MDHEN and CDR2 is SYDVKM. The CDR3 here is CASRRTGREYF. CDR3 DNA sequence: TGTGCCAGCAGGCGAACAGGGCGAGAGTACTTC.

The chain joins TRBV6-5 to TRBJ1-2, with D possibly matching TRBD1 (6 bases). V lost 8 bases to trimming and J lost 9 bases, with 16 bases between them. This CDR3 region has 12 residues. Per the germline V gene, CDR1 is MNHEY and CDR2 is SVGAGI. CDR3 sequence: CASGGQGRSYTF. The CDR3 DNA sequence: TGTGCCAGCGGAGGGCAGGGGCGAAGCTACACCTTC.

As to this clone: Other nucleotide sequences in the sample specify the same CDR3. The genes are TRBV20-1 and TRBJ2-7; maybe TRBD2 (5 bases). Germline V gene data show CDR1 as DFQATT and CDR2 as SNEGSKA (reference sequence). V was trimmed by 6 bases and J by 2 bases, leaving 8 bases between them. The CDR3 extends over 11 amino acids. The CDR3 region is CSAELAYEQYF. The DNA for the CDR3 is TGCAGTGCCGAACTAGCCTACGAGCAGTACTTC.

This chain links TRBV5-1 with TRBJ1-1; D is unclear. Germline loops: CDR1 SGHRS, CDR2 YFSETQ. CDR3 length: 14 residues. Trimming took 0 bases from V and 0 from J, leaving 6 bases between them. CDR3 sequence (DNA): TGCGCCAGCAGCTTGGCCGACTTGAACACTGAAGCTTTCTTT. It translates to CASSLADLNTEAFF.

This clone was seen only a few times. This chain connects TRBV6-1 to TRBJ2-5, with TRBD2 identical over 9 bases. V shed 3 bases and J 5 bases; nucleotides not matched to a gene: 4. This CDR3 contains 14 residues. CDR1 MNHNS and CDR2 SASEGT come from the germline V gene. CDR3 DNA: TGTGCCAGCAGTGAGGGACTAGCATGGGAGACCCAGTACTTC. As protein: CASSEGLAWETQYF.